The 28 T cell receptor beta chains presented below share a single source sample, sequenced in a study of blood T cell repertoires in COVID-19. Generated by immunoSEQ multiplex PCR, the TCRdb table keeps only in-frame clones and is missing some. Among approximately 200,000 clones listed, almost 85% were seen once. Specimen: peripheral blood. The receptor source for this set is a human donor with acute or convalescent COVID-19. The donor label of this sample is uncertain.

The chain recombines TRBV20-1 with TRBJ1-2; possibly TRBD1 for D (6 bases). Trimming took 7 bases from V and 7 from J, leaving 13 bases between them. The CDR3 is 11 amino acids. The V gene's germline CDR1 is DFQATT and CDR2 SNEGSKA (reference sequence). In DNA, the CDR3 is TGCAGTGAACCGACAGGATCTGGCTACACCTTC. It encodes CSEPTGSGYTF.

The chain joins TRBV27 to TRBJ1-5; possibly TRBD1 for D (5 bases). Deletions cut 3 bases from V and 1 base from J, with 10 bases between. The CDR3 extends over 15 amino acids. CDR1 MNHEY and CDR2 SMNVEV come from the germline V gene (reference sequence). Here the CDR3 reads CASSFRQGSNQPQHF. CDR3 nucleotides: TGTGCCAGCAGTTTCCGGCAGGGAAGCAATCAGCCCCAGCATTTT.

The chain combines TRBV30 with TRBJ1-3; 8 bases are a match to TRBD1. Germline CDR1 is GTSNPN and CDR2 is SVGIG (reference sequence). The V gene end was trimmed by 0 bases and the J gene end by 4 bases; junction bases not matched to a gene: 8. CDR3 length: 16 residues. The DNA of the CDR3 is TGTGCCTGGAGTGTACGTGGACAGGGCTCAGGAAACACCATATATTTT. It yields the protein CAWSVRGQGSGNTIYF.

The V gene is TRBV19, the J gene TRBJ1-6; 10 bases fit TRBD1. Germline V gene data show CDR1 as LNHDA and CDR2 as SQIVND (reference sequence). CDR3 size: 15 residues. V shed 5 bases and J 5 bases; nucleotides not matched to a gene: 3. This chain's CDR3 is CASSGQGGHNSPLHF. The CDR3 bases are TGTGCCAGTAGTGGACAGGGGGGACATAATTCACCCCTCCACTTT.

The chain has TRBV10-3 and TRBJ2-7, with 8 bases matching TRBD2. CDR3 length equals 16 residues. From germline, CDR1 is ENHRY and CDR2 SYGVKD. With V trimmed by 10 bases and J by 3 bases, 17 bases remained unmatched. CDR3 in DNA: TGTGCCACCCTCAGGCGGGGGGAGGGCCGGAACTACGAGCAGTACTTC. It yields the protein CATLRRGEGRNYEQYF.

The chain couples TRBV5-1 to TRBJ2-7; TRBD1 matches at 9 bases. With V trimmed by 0 bases and J by 5 bases, 6 bases remained unmatched. The CDR3 covers 15 residues. Germline lookup yields CDR1 SGHRS and CDR2 YFSETQ. For the CDR3, the DNA is TGCGCCAGCAGCTTGGCTGGGACAGGGTTGCACGAGCAGTACTTC. Residues: CASSLAGTGLHEQYF.

Comment on this clone: The same CDR3 also results from other DNA sequences found in this sample. CDR3 sequence reads: CASSLSSYEQYF. The CDR3 nucleotides are TGCGCCAGCAGTCTATCGTCCTACGAGCAGTACTTC. The genes are TRBV10-2 and TRBJ2-7, with no clear D. Trimming removed 5 bases from V and 1 base from J, with 6 bases in between. The CDR3 has 12 residues. Germline values: CDR1 WSHSY, CDR2 SAAADI.

Note on this clone: This sample also contains other DNA sequences that code for the same CDR3. The CDR3 region has the DNA TGTGCCAGTAGTATAGACGGGGGCTCTGGGGCCAACGTCCTGACTTTC. The encoded protein is CASSIDGGSGANVLTF. The chain carries TRBV19 and TRBJ2-6; D possibly corresponds to TRBD2 (6 bases). CDR1 LNHDA and CDR2 SQIVND come from the germline V gene (reference sequence). This CDR3 spans 16 amino acids. Trimming cost V 0 bases and J 0 bases, with 6 bases left between them.

In nucleotides, the CDR3 is TGTGCCAGTAGGGACAGGCACTCCCAGCATTTT. It translates to CASRDRHSQHF. J is TRBJ1-5 and V is TRBV19; 7 nucleotides line up with TRBD1. With 6 bases clipped from V and 11 bases from J, the junction kept 4 bases outside the gene matches. This CDR3 has 11 residues. Germline lookup yields CDR1 LNHDA and CDR2 SQIVND (reference sequence).

The chain couples TRBV7-2 to TRBJ1-5, with a tentative D call TRBD1 (6 bases). CDR3 length: 15 amino acids. The V gene lost 5 bases and the J gene lost 1 base, with 12 bases spanning the gap. Germline CDR1 reads SGHTA; CDR2 reads FQGNSA. DNA for the CDR3: TGTGCCAGCAGCGCTACAGGGACAAGCAATCAGCCCCAGCATTTT. Its translation: CASSATGTSNQPQHF.

This chain uses TRBV7-2 with TRBJ1-6; D call uncertain. Germline lookup yields CDR1 SGHTA and CDR2 FQGNSA. The CDR3 covers 12 residues. Trimming stripped 5 bases from V and 12 bases from J, with 11 bases between. CDR3 amino acids: CASSERAEPLHF. CDR3 coding DNA: TGTGCCAGCAGCGAGAGGGCTGAACCCCTCCACTTT.

The rearrangement links TRBV7-2 to TRBJ1-6; 7 bases map to TRBD1. This CDR3 has 15 residues. V lost 1 base to trimming and J lost 10 bases; unmatched junction nucleotides: 7. Germline values: CDR1 SGHTA, CDR2 FQGNSA. CDR3 region: CASSLGSGGGSPLHF. CDR3 in DNA: TGTGCCAGCAGCTTAGGGTCAGGGGGAGGATCACCCCTCCACTTT.

This chain uses TRBV10-3 with TRBJ1-4, with D maybe TRBD1 (5 bases). V lost 6 bases and J lost 3, with 11 bases in between. There are 14 residues in the CDR3. CDR1 is ENHRY, CDR2 SYGVKD, per germline. The CDR3 bases are TGTGCCATCAGGGCAGGGTCGGCTAATGAAAAACTGTTTTTT. It codes for CAIRAGSANEKLFF.

The CDR3 is CASSLGGQQFF. For the CDR3, the DNA is TGTGCCAGCAGCTTGGGCGGGCAACAGTTCTTC. V gene TRBV11-2 combines with J gene TRBJ2-1; D perhaps matches TRBD2 (5 bases). V lost 3 bases to trimming and J lost 13 bases, with 10 bases between them. CDR1 and CDR2 from the germline V gene are SGHAT and FQNNGV. The CDR3 totals 11 residues.

This clone was observed a single time. The CDR3 sequence is CASSLASGSFYEQYF. The DNA for the CDR3 is TGCGCCAGCAGCTTGGCTAGCGGGAGCTTCTACGAGCAGTACTTC. The chain couples TRBV5-1 to TRBJ2-7; 10 bases line up with TRBD2. The CDR3 contains 15 residues. Germline-derived CDR1 and CDR2 are SGHRS and YFSETQ. V was clipped by 0 bases and J by 3 bases; unmatched bases: 3.

The chain is built from TRBV7-9 and TRBJ1-6, with D perhaps TRBD1 (5 bases). The germline CDR1 and CDR2 sequences are SEHNR and FQNEAQ (reference sequence). V dropped 1 base and J dropped 7 bases, with 11 bases sitting between them. The CDR3 consists of 15 residues. The chain's CDR3 is CASSLGTWGNSPLHF. DNA of the CDR3: TGTGCCAGCAGCTTAGGCACATGGGGCAATTCACCCCTCCACTTT.

This chain uses TRBV28 with TRBJ1-2, with 10 bases aligning to TRBD1. The CDR3 runs to 16 residues. CDR1 is MDHEN, CDR2 SYDVKM, per germline. Trimming at V came to 4 bases and at J to 0 bases, leaving 5 bases not matched to a gene. CDR3 DNA: TGTGCCAGCAGTTCGACAGGGGGCTCTTCTAACTATGGCTACACCTTC. Its protein is CASSSTGGSSNYGYTF.

The gene calls are TRBV2 and TRBJ2-3; no reliable D call. This CDR3 is built from 15 residues. Trimming removed 3 bases at V and 1 base at J, with 11 bases between. CDR1 SNHLY and CDR2 FYNNEI come from the germline V gene. CDR3 nucleotides: TGTGCCAGCAGTGACAGCGCTTCCGGCACAGATACGCAGTATTTT. It translates to CASSDSASGTDTQYF.

V is TRBV10-3 and J is TRBJ1-2, with 9 bases matching TRBD1. CDR3 size: 13 residues. Trimming at V came to 8 bases and at J to 8 bases, leaving 9 bases not matched to a gene. Germline V gene lookup returns CDR1 ENHRY and CDR2 SYGVKD. DNA of the CDR3: TGTGCCATCTGGAAGGGACAGGGCGAAGGCTACACCTTC. Amino acid sequence: CAIWKGQGEGYTF.

V gene TRBV7-2 combines with J gene TRBJ2-3; no clear D. V gave up 1 base and J gave up 0 bases, with 5 bases separating them. CDR1 and CDR2 from the germline V gene are SGHTA and FQGNSA. CDR3 length: 14 amino acids. The CDR3: CASSLDTSTDTQYF. CDR3 bases: TGTGCCAGCAGCTTAGATACTAGCACAGATACGCAGTATTTT.

The J gene is TRBJ1-1, the V gene TRBV5-1, with no clear D. The CDR3 loop spans 14 amino acids. V was pared by 0 bases and J by 5 bases, with 11 bases between. CDR1 is SGHRS and CDR2 is YFSETQ in the germline V gene. CDR3 sequence reads: CASSLAAGVTEAFF. The CDR3 DNA reads as TGCGCCAGCAGCTTGGCCGCGGGAGTGACTGAAGCTTTCTTT. Full variable domain (missing parts from reference TRBV5-1 and TRBJ1-1): KAGVTQTPRYLIKTRGQQVTLSCSPISGHRSVSWYQQTPGQGLQFLFEYFSETQRNKGNFPGRFSGRQFSNSRSEMNVSTLELGDSALYLCASSLAAGVTEAFFGQGTRLTVV.

This chain connects TRBV11-3 to TRBJ2-2; TRBD1 might be the D (6 bases). Germline values: CDR1 SGHNT, CDR2 YENEEA. The CDR3 is 14 residues long. Trimming took off 5 bases at V and 6 bases at J, with 13 bases between the two ends. The CDR3 reads CASSTRTDSGELFF. Written as DNA, the CDR3 is TGTGCCAGCAGCACCCGGACAGACTCCGGGGAGCTGTTTTTT.

The V gene is TRBV29-1, the J gene TRBJ1-1, with TRBD1 as a possible D gene (6 bases). The CDR3 runs to 13 residues. Looked up from germline, CDR1 is SQVTM and CDR2 is ANQGSEA. V lost 6 bases to trimming and J lost 4 bases, with 15 bases between them. As DNA, the CDR3 is TGCAGCGTACGAGGGGGTTTGGTCACTGAAGCTTTCTTT. Translating it yields CSVRGGLVTEAFF.

This chain links TRBV6-5 with TRBJ1-2, with D maybe TRBD1 (5 bases). Germline loops: CDR1 MNHEY, CDR2 SVGAGI. The CDR3 contains 13 residues. Trimming shortened V by 6 bases and J by 9 bases, and 17 bases separated the two germline ends. CDR3 protein: CASRDIGGNRYTF. The CDR3 nucleotides are TGTGCCAGCAGAGACATCGGGGGTAATCGCTACACCTTC.

This rearrangement joins TRBV19 to TRBJ1-4, with unresolved D. This CDR3 has 13 amino acids. The germline gives CDR1 LNHDA, CDR2 SQIVND (reference sequence). Trimming removed 9 bases at V and 5 bases at J, with 13 bases between. The CDR3: CASRTDSNEKLFF. In nucleotides, the CDR3 is TGTGCCAGCCGGACGGACTCAAATGAAAAACTGTTTTTT.

The chain employs TRBV27 and TRBJ2-4, with TRBD2 matching 7 bases. Germline V gene lookup returns CDR1 MNHEY and CDR2 SMNVEV (reference sequence). The J segment lost 8 bases and the V segment lost 6 bases, leaving 7 bases of the junction unmatched. CDR3 length equals 13 residues. The CDR3 region is CASRLVGGDIQYF. The CDR3 nucleotides read TGTGCCAGCAGACTAGTTGGGGGGGACATTCAGTACTTC.

The J gene is TRBJ2-2, the V gene TRBV3-1 (or the pseudogene TRBV3-2); 8 bases are a match to TRBD2. Germline lookup yields CDR1 LGHDT and CDR2 YNNKEL (reference sequence). The CDR3 totals 15 residues. Unmatched junction bases numbered 5, after V lost 4 bases and J lost 4 bases. CDR3 coding DNA: TGTGCCAGCAGCCCGCGGGAGGCTATCACCGGGGAGCTGTTTTTT. This codes for CASSPREAITGELFF.

This chain connects TRBV6-5 to TRBJ2-1; 9 nucleotides line up with TRBD2. V trimming: 8 bases; J trimming: 9 bases; junction bases outside the gene matches: 8. The CDR3 runs to 13 residues. Germline V gene lookup returns CDR1 MNHEY and CDR2 SVGAGI. This CDR3 reads CASAGGRGREQFF. CDR3 sequence (DNA): TGTGCCAGCGCGGGAGGGAGGGGCCGTGAGCAGTTCTTC.